This TCR beta chain was sequenced during a study of CD8+CD57+ T cells in acquired aplastic anemia. About the study: Roughly 3 ug was the average amount of DNA from sorted CD4+ and CD8+ cells.

As to this clonotype: Sequence at one end of the junction differs from germline and may be a read error.

Genomic DNA, the template, was used for profiling of the TCR beta VDJ and CDR3. One entry per CDR3 protein results from TCRdb running MiXCR on the reads. The sample consists of around 400,000 distinct CDR3 sequences, just under 70% of them appearing once. Germline V CDR1 and CDR2: ENHRY, SYGVKD. The CDR3 runs to 15 residues. The clonotype originates from a human donor in good health, serving as a control. The chain employs TRBV10-3 and TRBJ2-7; 8 bases line up with TRBD2. Source material: sorted CD4+, CD8+, or CD8+CD57+ T cells (not recorded which) from PBMCs. CDR3: CASSITSGISEQQYF. CDR3 sequence (DNA): TGTGCCAGCAGTATTACTAGCGGCATATCCGAGCAGCAGTACTTC.